This is a list of T cell receptor beta chains from one sample in a study of T cell repertoires in cytomegalovirus infection. These TCRs' antigens remain unknown. A single record per CDR3 protein comes from TCRdb applying MiXCR to the reads. The repertoire holds about 890,000 distinct CDR3 sequences, 25% to 40% seen once, with roughly 12% in the top ten. Source: cultured CD8+ T cells from PBMCs, taken from culture after CMV antigen stimulation. These receptors were collected from a human donor in good health (CMV status not recorded). Some clones in this sample may be carry-over from other donors' samples. CDR3s include the opening cysteine and the closing phenylalanine or tryptophan. Fields, in order: CDR3 protein, clone size, J gene, V gene. Rows give clone size only sometimes, using once, few, many, or a class for an expanded clone.

CDR3: CASSSLGEGQETQYF
size: NA
J: TRBJ2-5
V: TRBV27

CDR3: CASSISDRVYGYTF
size: many
J: TRBJ1-2
V: TRBV19

CDR3: CASHVHGGLNTEAFF
size: few
J: TRBJ1-1
V: TRBV27

CDR3: CSAGTGRSNQPQHF
size: NA
J: TRBJ1-5
V: TRBV20-1

CDR3: CASSLVFDYGYTF
size: few
J: TRBJ1-2
V: TRBV7-6

CDR3: CASRAGTSEQFF
size: few
J: TRBJ2-1
V: TRBV6-4

CDR3: CASSLLRAGSTDTQYF
size: NA
J: TRBJ2-3
V: TRBV5-1

CDR3: CATSPSRGLSYNEQFF
size: few
J: TRBJ2-1
V: TRBV24-1

CDR3: CASSPSPGINYGYTF
size: few
J: TRBJ1-2
V: TRBV28

CDR3: CASSQDRGDRYNEQFF
size: NA
J: TRBJ2-1
V: TRBV4-3

CDR3: CASSPEREDTQYF
size: NA
J: TRBJ2-3
V: TRBV13

CDR3: CASSTTGTGPNTEAFF
size: NA
J: TRBJ1-1
V: TRBV9

CDR3: CASSQDLTSGGAWDTQYF
size: few
J: TRBJ2-3
V: TRBV4-3

CDR3: CASSLAGRGQGNYGYTF
size: few
J: TRBJ1-2
V: TRBV7-9

CDR3: CASRSGTQINEKLFF
size: NA
J: TRBJ1-4
V: TRBV6-6

CDR3: CASSLFRMRGGLENTEAFF
size: few
J: TRBJ1-1
V: TRBV7-8

CDR3: CATSDRRDSSNQPQHF
size: few
J: TRBJ1-5
V: TRBV24-1

CDR3: CASNRGSGGGKYF
size: NA
J: TRBJ2-3
V: TRBV11-2

CDR3: CASSDRGLEQPQHF
size: few
J: TRBJ1-5
V: TRBV19

CDR3: CASSLEAGEYEQYF
size: few
J: TRBJ2-7
V: TRBV7-6

CDR3: CATSSISSGGRDTQYF
size: NA
J: TRBJ2-3
V: TRBV19

CDR3: CASSQYLTDTEAFF
size: few
J: TRBJ1-1
V: TRBV4-1

CDR3: CASSVSRGMTGEAFF
size: few
J: TRBJ1-1
V: TRBV9

CDR3: CASGSSDRGETQYF
size: NA
J: TRBJ2-5
V: TRBV12-5

CDR3: CASSIGQAAAYGYTF
size: few
J: TRBJ1-2
V: TRBV5-6

CDR3: CASSLNQPPGRNSPLHF
size: few
J: TRBJ1-6
V: TRBV7-2

CDR3: CASSEGWGRDPYRF
size: few
J: TRBJ1-6
V: TRBV2

CDR3: CASSEVPLSSGNTIYF
size: once
J: TRBJ1-3
V: TRBV2

CDR3: CASSLEAGGYDEQFF
size: many
J: TRBJ2-1
V: TRBV12-3/TRBV12-4

CDR3: CASSAPWDRALYNEQFF
size: NA
J: TRBJ2-1
V: TRBV5-8

CDR3: CASSTPQGLATEAFF
size: many
J: TRBJ1-1
V: TRBV12-3/TRBV12-4

CDR3: CASSQARGRLTGELFF
size: few
J: TRBJ2-2
V: TRBV4-1

CDR3: CASSFYGSTDTQYF
size: NA
J: TRBJ2-3
V: TRBV12-3/TRBV12-4

CDR3: CASSQVGTGGSEQYF
size: NA
J: TRBJ2-7
V: TRBV4-1

CDR3: CASSVNPGGNQPQHF
size: NA
J: TRBJ1-5
V: TRBV6-5

CDR3: CATSGTEETQYF
size: NA
J: TRBJ2-5
V: TRBV24-1

CDR3: CASSLYHERVSYNEQFF
size: NA
J: TRBJ2-1
V: TRBV11-2

CDR3: CASSVNRGTNIQYF
size: NA
J: TRBJ2-4
V: TRBV13

CDR3: CASVLGVGGRGTGAFF
size: NA
J: TRBJ1-1
V: TRBV12-5

CDR3: CASRAGRDYGYTF
size: NA
J: TRBJ1-2
V: TRBV14

CDR3: CASSGAHYGYTF
size: NA
J: TRBJ1-2
V: TRBV27

CDR3: CASSLVRSPQETQYF
size: few
J: TRBJ2-5
V: TRBV7-6

CDR3: CAISELDRGQSYGYTF
size: NA
J: TRBJ1-2
V: TRBV10-3

CDR3: CASSAKGNQPQHF
size: NA
J: TRBJ1-5
V: TRBV19

CDR3: CASSLSWTGVYNEQFF
size: NA
J: TRBJ2-1
V: TRBV11-2